The 28 T cell receptor beta chains presented below share a single source sample, sequenced in a study of cytomegalovirus exposure and HLA in healthy donors. The PCR contained 60 Vbeta and 13 Jbeta primers. Here immunoSEQ multiplex PCR was the method, and the copy in TCRdb shows in-frame clones only, minus some. The repertoire holds 100,000 to 120,000 clones, with around 88% as singletons. The sequencing sample was made of PBMCs. The receptors derive from a middle-aged man in good health and CMV-seronegative.

This chain joins TRBV7-9 and TRBJ1-2; a weak D match, TRBD1 (6 bases). The germline CDR1 and CDR2 sequences are SEHNR and FQNEAQ (reference sequence). V gave up 2 bases and J gave up 3 bases, with 10 bases separating them. The CDR3 is 14 amino acids. CDR3 coding DNA: TGTGCCAGCAGCTTAAGCAGGGGTGACTATGGCTACACCTTC. Translation: CASSLSRGDYGYTF.

This chain uses TRBV11-2 with TRBJ2-3; 11 bases align to TRBD2. The CDR3 consists of 16 residues. Germline trimming cut 2 bases from V and 1 base from J; bases unmatched to any gene: 2. Looked up from germline, CDR1 is SGHAT and CDR2 is FQNNGV. CDR3 coding DNA: TGTGCCAGCAGCTTACTAGCGGGGGGACGCACAGATACGCAGTATTTT. Amino acids: CASSLLAGGRTDTQYF.

The chain couples TRBV15 to TRBJ2-2; TRBD2 aligns across 8 bases. Germline V CDR1 and CDR2: LNHNV, YYDKDF (reference sequence). The CDR3 has 16 amino acids. Trimming cost V 1 base and J 5 bases; bases outside gene matches: 6. The CDR3 is CATSRVKRGLTGELFF. Here the CDR3 DNA reads TGTGCCACCAGCAGAGTCAAGCGGGGGCTAACCGGGGAGCTGTTTTTT.

The V gene is TRBV7-9, the J gene TRBJ1-1; D call uncertain. The germline gives CDR1 SEHNR, CDR2 FQNEAQ (reference sequence). Trimming shortened V by 1 base and J by 5 bases, and 11 bases separated the two germline ends. CDR3 size: 14 residues. The CDR3 reads CASSLVLSKTEAFF. CDR3 DNA: TGTGCCAGCAGCTTAGTACTGTCTAAGACTGAAGCTTTCTTT.

About this clone itself: This sample also contains other DNA sequences that code for the same CDR3. J is TRBJ1-4 and V is TRBV5-1; 7 positions agree with TRBD1. This CDR3 spans 15 amino acids. The germline V gene has CDR1 SGHRS and CDR2 YFSETQ. The V gene end was trimmed by 2 bases and the J gene end by 0 bases; junction bases not matched to a gene: 1. CDR3 nucleotides: TGCGCCAGCAGCTTTACAGGGGCAACTAATGAAAAACTGTTTTTT. Translating gives CASSFTGATNEKLFF.

CDR3 sequence: CASSSQGIGTEAFF. CDR3 nucleotides: TGTGCCAGCAGTTCGCAGGGGATAGGGACTGAAGCTTTCTTT. V and J are TRBV28 and TRBJ1-1, with D perhaps matching TRBD1 (6 bases). CDR1 and CDR2 from the germline V gene are MDHEN and SYDVKM. The CDR3 length is 14 residues. Trimming cost V 4 bases and J 5 bases, with 14 bases left between them.

This clone was recorded only once. The chain combines TRBV6-5 with TRBJ1-1; 7 positions match TRBD1. Looked up from germline, CDR1 is MNHEY and CDR2 is SVGAGI. The CDR3 has 14 amino acids. V lost 5 bases to trimming and J lost 0 bases; unmatched junction nucleotides: 3. In DNA, the CDR3 is TGTGCCAGCAGTAAGGGACAGTTGAACACTGAAGCTTTCTTT. Its translation: CASSKGQLNTEAFF.

The chain has TRBV5-5 and TRBJ1-5, with D maybe TRBD1 (5 bases). Trimming pared 4 bases from V and 6 bases from J, leaving 17 bases between. This CDR3 is 15 amino acids long. Germline CDR1 and CDR2: SGHKS and YYEKEE (reference sequence). Here the CDR3 DNA reads TGTGCCAGCAGCCCGACTCCTTTGGGGGGTCAGCCCCAGCATTTT. This encodes CASSPTPLGGQPQHF.

The rearrangement links TRBV19 to TRBJ2-7; D may be TRBD1 (5 bases). Germline V CDR1 and CDR2: LNHDA, SQIVND (reference sequence). The ends were cut back, 8 bases at V and 5 bases at J, with 13 bases in the middle. The CDR3 extends over 12 amino acids. In DNA, the CDR3 is TGTGCCAGTGGCAGGGTTTCGGACGAGCAGTACTTC. This encodes CASGRVSDEQYF.

This clone is a singleton in its sample. The chain links TRBV6-6 to TRBJ1-5, with no clear D. CDR3 length: 12 residues. V dropped 7 bases and J dropped 6 bases, with 10 bases sitting between them. Germline V gene data show CDR1 as MNHNY and CDR2 as SVGAGI (reference sequence). The CDR3 DNA sequence: TGTGCCAGCAAGATGGGAGGTCAGCCCCAGCATTTT. Amino acids: CASKMGGQPQHF.

The chain recombines TRBV7-9 with TRBJ1-6; D unresolved. Deletions cut 6 bases from V and 9 bases from J, with 9 bases between. Germline V gene sequence: CDR1 SEHNR, CDR2 FQNEAQ (reference sequence). The CDR3 length is 12 residues. This CDR3 reads CASRSGGSPLHF. The CDR3 nucleotides are TGTGCCAGCAGATCCGGAGGTTCACCCCTCCACTTT. The variable domain in full, with the rest retrieved from reference TRBV7-9 and TRBJ1-6, is DTGVSQNPRHKITKRGQNVTFRCDPISEHNRLYWYRQTLGQGPEFLTYFQNEAQLEKSRLLSDRFSAERPKGSFSTLEIQRTEQGDSAMYLCASRSGGSPLHFGNGTRLTVT.

The CDR3 DNA reads TGTGCCAGCAGTGAATGGGGACAGAACTATGGCTACACCTTC. Translating it yields CASSEWGQNYGYTF. The V gene is TRBV2, the J gene TRBJ1-2; 7 nucleotides agree with TRBD1. J gave up 2 bases and V 2 bases, and 2 bases lay outside the gene matches. The CDR3 spans 14 residues. Germline CDR1 reads SNHLY; CDR2 reads FYNNEI. Looking up the rest from reference TRBV2 and TRBJ1-2 gives the full variable domain: EPEVTQTPSHQVTQMGQEVILRCVPISNHLYFYWYRQILGQKVEFLVSFYNNEISEKSEIFDDQFSVERPDGSNFTLKIRSTKLEDSAMYFCASSEWGQNYGYTFGSGTRLTVV.

V and J are TRBV5-4 and TRBJ2-5; TRBD2 matches at 13 bases. This CDR3 has 16 amino acids. Germline V gene sequence: CDR1 SGHNT, CDR2 YYREEE (reference sequence). J gave up 1 base and V 2 bases, and 2 bases lay outside the gene matches. CDR3 sequence reads: CASSLRTSGGQETQYF. Here the CDR3 DNA reads TGTGCCAGCAGCTTAAGGACTAGCGGGGGCCAAGAGACCCAGTACTTC.

The rearrangement uses TRBV2 and TRBJ2-1; tentatively, D is TRBD2 (6 bases). CDR1 is SNHLY and CDR2 is FYNNEI in the germline V gene. Between the trimmed V and J ends, which lost 6 bases and 1 base, there was a span of 16 bases. This CDR3 region has 16 residues. The CDR3 here is CASRKRLATSYNEQFF. The CDR3 DNA sequence: TGTGCCAGCAGGAAGAGGCTAGCGACGTCCTACAATGAGCAGTTCTTC. Full variable domain (remainder filled in from reference TRBV2 and TRBJ2-1): EPEVTQTPSHQVTQMGQEVILRCVPISNHLYFYWYRQILGQKVEFLVSFYNNEISEKSEIFDDQFSVERPDGSNFTLKIRSTKLEDSAMYFCASRKRLATSYNEQFFGPGTRLTVL.

This clone was observed a handful of times. The chain has TRBV19 and TRBJ2-7; D might be TRBD1 (6 bases). The V end lost 6 bases, the J end lost 5 bases, and 17 bases lay between the germline ends. Per germline, CDR1 LNHDA and CDR2 SQIVND (reference sequence). This CDR3 contains 14 residues. CDR3 residues: CASSPGVPMDEQYF. The CDR3 nucleotides read TGTGCCAGTAGCCCAGGGGTGCCTATGGACGAGCAGTACTTC.

The V and J genes are TRBV10-2 and TRBJ1-1, with 7 bases aligning to TRBD1. Per the germline V gene, CDR1 is WSHSY and CDR2 is SAAADI. The CDR3 runs 13 residues. Unmatched junction bases numbered 4, after V lost 3 bases and J lost 6 bases. In DNA, the CDR3 is TGCGCCAGCAGTGACAGGGGGTCCCCTGAAGCTTTCTTT. Protein product: CASSDRGSPEAFF.

This rearrangement joins TRBV5-1 to TRBJ2-5, with TRBD2 identical over 11 bases. The ends lost 0 bases at V and 4 bases at J; junction bases unmatched: 5. The CDR3 has 16 residues. Per germline, CDR1 SGHRS and CDR2 YFSETQ. The CDR3 coding sequence is TGCGCCAGCAGCTTGGAGAATAGCGGGGGGGGAGAGACCCAGTACTTC. Residues: CASSLENSGGGETQYF.

The rearrangement joins TRBV2 to TRBJ1-6; no reliable D call. With 2 bases removed from V and 7 bases from J, the gap between germline ends came to 12 bases. The CDR3 extends over 15 amino acids. The germline V gene has CDR1 SNHLY and CDR2 FYNNEI. The CDR3 is CASSESAAPNSPLHF. In DNA form, the CDR3 reads TGTGCCAGCAGTGAAAGTGCGGCTCCCAATTCACCCCTCCACTTT. Based on the CDR3 plus reference TRBV2 and TRBJ1-6, the full variable domain is EPEVTQTPSHQVTQMGQEVILRCVPISNHLYFYWYRQILGQKVEFLVSFYNNEISEKSEIFDDQFSVERPDGSNFTLKIRSTKLEDSAMYFCASSESAAPNSPLHFGNGTRLTVT.

In its sample, this clone was seen a few times. The chain uses TRBV6-6 and TRBJ1-1; possible D gene TRBD1, 5 bases. V lost 2 bases to trimming and J lost 9 bases, with 7 bases between them. Germline loops: CDR1 MNHNY, CDR2 SVGAGI (reference sequence). The CDR3 runs to 11 residues. The CDR3 sequence is CASSYDSQAFF. The CDR3 bases are TGTGCCAGCAGTTACGACAGTCAAGCTTTCTTT.

The chain couples TRBV7-2 to TRBJ1-2, with TRBD1 matching over 7 bases. The V and J ends lost 3 bases and 0 bases, in that order; junction bases with no gene match: 4. Germline V gene sequence: CDR1 SGHTA, CDR2 FQGNSA. The length of the CDR3 is 15 residues. CDR3 sequence: CASSFGTESNYGYTF. The CDR3 nucleotides read TGTGCCAGCAGCTTCGGGACAGAGTCTAACTATGGCTACACCTTC.

V gene TRBV6-5 combines with J gene TRBJ2-7, with D unclear. V shed 0 bases and J shed 2 bases, with 14 bases lying between them. CDR1 and CDR2 from the germline V gene are MNHEY and SVGAGI. This CDR3 region has 16 residues. The CDR3 here is CASSYSESSGAYEQYF. CDR3 DNA sequence: TGTGCCAGCAGTTACTCAGAATCGTCGGGTGCCTACGAGCAGTACTTC.

This clone came up a few times. As the CDR3 is not closed by the conserved phenylalanine or tryptophan, this likely results from a read error. The chain joins TRBV15 to TRBJ1-2, with a possible D match to TRBD1 (6 bases). The V and J ends lost 3 bases and 4 bases respectively, with 15 bases between them. Per germline, CDR1 LNHNV and CDR2 YYDKDF (reference sequence). This CDR3 is 15 amino acids long. The CDR3 spells CATSSPDRIFYGYTL. The CDR3 DNA sequence: TGTGCCACCAGCAGTCCTGACAGGATTTTCTATGGCTACACCCTC.

V gene TRBV28 combines with J gene TRBJ2-2; 8 nucleotides line up with TRBD1. This CDR3 is 15 amino acids long. After removal of 5 bases from V and 5 bases from J, the junction contained 7 bases not matched to a gene. The germline V gene has CDR1 MDHEN and CDR2 SYDVKM. CDR3 loop: CASSPSDRETGELFF. DNA of the CDR3: TGTGCCAGCAGTCCCTCGGACAGGGAGACCGGGGAGCTGTTTTTT.

The chain is built from TRBV7-9 and TRBJ1-1; D call uncertain. CDR3 length equals 13 residues. The germline CDR1 and CDR2 sequences are SEHNR and FQNEAQ (reference sequence). The ends were cut back, 4 bases at V and 8 bases at J, with 14 bases in the middle. CDR3 bases: TGTGCCAGCAGCTCACCGGGATACCCAGAAGCTTTCTTT. Translated, it gives CASSSPGYPEAFF. Full variable domain (outside the CDR3, taken from reference TRBV7-9 and TRBJ1-1): DTGVSQNPRHKITKRGQNVTFRCDPISEHNRLYWYRQTLGQGPEFLTYFQNEAQLEKSRLLSDRFSAERPKGSFSTLEIQRTEQGDSAMYLCASSSPGYPEAFFGQGTRLTVV.

There are a few counts of this clone. The rearrangement joins TRBV4-2 to TRBJ1-5, with D perhaps matching TRBD1 (5 bases). Germline assignment: CDR1 LGHNA and CDR2 YNFKEQ. The CDR3 is made up of 15 amino acids. Trimming removed 1 base at V and 1 base at J, with 8 bases between. This chain's CDR3 is CASSQGEGSNQPQHF. As DNA, the CDR3 is TGTGCCAGCAGCCAAGGGGAGGGGAGCAATCAGCCCCAGCATTTT.

V and J are TRBV7-2 and TRBJ1-1, with a weak D call TRBD1 (5 bases). Trimming left V 5 bases short and J 6 bases short, with 19 bases between. CDR1 and CDR2 (germline): SGHTA, FQGNSA. The CDR3 has 15 amino acids. CDR3: CASSPGGGGRPEAFF. As DNA, the CDR3 is TGTGCCAGCAGCCCAGGCGGGGGGGGTCGACCTGAAGCTTTCTTT. Using reference TRBV7-2 and TRBJ1-1 for the parts outside the CDR3, the full variable domain is GAGVSQSPSNKVTEKGKDVELRCDPISGHTALYWYRQSLGQGLEFLIYFQGNSAPDKSGLPSDRFSAERTGGSVSTLTIQRTQQEDSAVYLCASSPGGGGRPEAFFGQGTRLTVV.

The chain links TRBV14 to TRBJ2-1; 7 bases map to TRBD1. In germline, CDR1 is SGHDN, CDR2 FVKESK. The CDR3 totals 18 residues. After removal of 0 bases from V and 4 bases from J, the junction contained 12 bases not matched to a gene. The CDR3 protein is CASSQESRSRGNYNEQFF. Written as DNA, the CDR3 is TGTGCCAGCAGCCAAGAATCGAGGTCCAGGGGGAATTACAATGAGCAGTTCTTC.

V gene TRBV30 combines with J gene TRBJ2-3; the D gene is possibly TRBD1 (7 bases). This CDR3 spans 15 amino acids. Germline lookup yields CDR1 GTSNPN and CDR2 SVGIG (reference sequence). The V end lost 3 bases, the J end lost 0 bases, and 13 bases lay between the germline ends. The CDR3 region has the DNA TGTGCCTGGAGGAGGGGGGACAGAAGCACAGATACGCAGTATTTT. Its protein is CAWRRGDRSTDTQYF.